The source of this T cell receptor beta chain is a study of cytomegalovirus exposure and HLA in healthy donors. Study summary: The same platform was used for the 120 validation repertoires and the 600 to 700 first-cohort repertoires, a later analysis reported.

Between the trimmed V and J ends, which lost 1 base and 4 bases, there was a span of 16 bases. This CDR3 comprises 16 residues. Study-level points and caveats: A list of more than 150 TCR beta chains associated with cytomegalovirus was given. Confirmation in vitro established that a few CMV-associated chains were specific for CMV antigens.

For this clone: Its antigen is unknown.

Separate from the roughly 700-subject first cohort was the roughly 130-subject validation cohort, to which the donors belonged. Clones were read by immunoSEQ multiplex PCR, and TCRdb kept only the in-frame ones, dropping some. The table has around 150,000 clones, approximately 84% seen once. The sequence was collected from a man aged 25-45 years in good health and CMV-seropositive. The J gene is TRBJ1-2, the V gene TRBV23-1; weak D call: TRBD1 (6 bases). TRBV23-1 is placed among ORFs of uncertain function. Specimen: PBMCs. This CDR3 is CASSQCYWDTFYGYTF. CDR3 coding DNA: TGCGCCAGCAGTCAATGTTATTGGGACACCTTCTATGGCTACACCTTC.